This TCR beta chain was sequenced during a study of T cells in localized non-small cell lung cancer. Study-wide results and caveats: Those with higher blood T cell density had longer overall survival. The tumor had only one region sequenced, so heterogeneity remains possible. The appearance of a median approximately 57 of the top 100 tumor clones was seen in adjacent lung. The highest T cell clonality was in uninvolved adjacent lung, above tumor.

As regards this clone: Its antigen is as yet unknown.

The repertoire was sequenced with immunoSEQ multiplex PCR; TCRdb's copy has only in-frame clones and lacks some. The data contain tens of thousands of clones, about 90% of them singletons. CDR1 and CDR2 (germline): MNHEY, SMNVEV (reference sequence). The trim removed 6 bases at V and 3 bases at J, leaving 9 bases unmatched. The CDR3 spans 15 residues. This sample comprised peripheral blood, obtained before any cancer treatment. The V gene is TRBV27, the J gene TRBJ2-7; 9 bases agree with TRBD1. The receptor's source is a male donor aged 60 or older with stage I squamous cell lung carcinoma. This chain's CDR3 is CASSQIWGQGYEQYF. Here the CDR3 DNA reads TGTGCCAGCAGCCAAATCTGGGGACAGGGCTACGAGCAGTACTTC.